The 20 T cell receptor beta chains below come from one sample, sequenced in a study of cytomegalovirus exposure and HLA in healthy donors (dated by TCRdb to the late 2010s). Libraries were prepared through the immunoSEQ multiplex PCR assay. For the multiplex PCR, a mixture combining 60 forward primers for TCR Vbeta segments and 13 reverse primers for TCR Jbeta segments was used. TCRdb took over this immuneACCESS table, retaining in-frame rearrangements with V and J assigned. Such tables are incomplete; in checked studies, under half of the missing clones stem from an unresolved V gene, and the remainder is unexplained. The sample includes roughly 260,000 clones, with about four fifths observed a single time. 1.5% to 2% of the sample is taken by the ten largest. Sequenced sample: PBMCs. The source is a woman aged 40-49 years in good health and CMV-seropositive.

The chain uses TRBV9 and TRBJ2-2, with 10 bases that match TRBD1. Germline V gene lookup returns CDR1 SGDLS and CDR2 YYNGEE. There are 16 residues in the CDR3. The junction had 7 bases not matched to a gene; V was cut back by 4 bases and J by 4 bases. Here the CDR3 DNA reads TGTGCCAGCAGCCCCCGGACAGGGGGAGTCACCGGGGAGCTGTTTTTT. Translated: CASSPRTGGVTGELFF.

V and J are TRBV5-1 and TRBJ2-5; 10 bases align to TRBD2. The germline V gene has CDR1 SGHRS and CDR2 YFSETQ. The CDR3 is made up of 15 amino acids. The V gene end was trimmed by 5 bases and the J gene end by 2 bases; junction bases not matched to a gene: 6. The CDR3 nucleotides read TGCGCCAGCAGTACCGGGACTAGCGCTCAAGAGACCCAGTACTTC. Protein product: CASSTGTSAQETQYF.

The gene calls are TRBV29-1 and TRBJ2-2; no clear D. The V and J ends lost 8 bases and 1 base respectively, with 11 bases between them. This CDR3 spans 13 amino acids. Germline V gene data show CDR1 as SQVTM and CDR2 as ANQGSEA. CDR3 loop: CSSLEENTGELFF. The DNA for the CDR3 is TGCAGCTCGCTAGAGGAGAACACCGGGGAGCTGTTTTTT.

In nucleotides, the CDR3 is TGTGCCTGGAGTCTGGGCAGCTACTCCTCTGGAAACACCATATATTTT. Translated: CAWSLGSYSSGNTIYF. The rearrangement links TRBV30 to TRBJ1-3; D gene ambiguous. Germline V gene sequence: CDR1 GTSNPN, CDR2 SVGIG (reference sequence). This CDR3 has 16 amino acids. Trimming took off 2 bases at V and 0 bases at J, with 14 bases between the two ends.

J is TRBJ2-7 and V is TRBV28, with a tentative D call TRBD2 (8 bases). This CDR3 contains 17 residues. V dropped 4 bases and J dropped 4 bases, with 23 bases sitting between them. Per the germline V gene, CDR1 is MDHEN and CDR2 is SYDVKM. CDR3 in amino acids: CASSWDDRAGGWYEQYF. The CDR3 DNA follows: TGTGCCAGCAGTTGGGATGACAGGGCGGGAGGTTGGTACGAGCAGTACTTC.

A few counts support this clone. The chain has TRBV5-1 and TRBJ1-2, with a possible D match to TRBD1 (6 bases). V was pared by 0 bases and J by 4 bases, with 13 bases between. In germline, CDR1 is SGHRS, CDR2 YFSETQ. The CDR3 is 15 amino acids. In DNA, the CDR3 is TGCGCCAGCAGCTTGGCAGTCGGACAGCTCTATGGCTACACCTTC. Protein product: CASSLAVGQLYGYTF.

The genes are TRBV2 and TRBJ1-3; D unclear. V was cut by 1 base and J by 8 bases, with 21 bases left in between. The CDR3 runs to 17 residues. CDR1 is SNHLY, CDR2 FYNNEI, per germline. The CDR3 here is CASSEELRGPGRDTIYF. The CDR3 DNA follows: TGTGCCAGCAGTGAAGAACTAAGAGGGCCAGGTCGAGACACCATATATTTT.

V and J are TRBV4-1 and TRBJ1-3; 11 nucleotides agree with TRBD1. Germline V gene lookup returns CDR1 MGHRA and CDR2 YSYEKL. The CDR3 is 18 amino acids. V dropped 4 bases and J dropped 0; count of bases not matched to a gene: 8. The CDR3 DNA is TGCGCCAGCAGCCCGGACAGGGGGCTACAGTCCTCTGGAAACACCATATATTTT. This translates into CASSPDRGLQSSGNTIYF.

V is TRBV7-9 and J is TRBJ2-2, with D possibly TRBD1 on 5 matching bases. The ends were cut back, 1 base at V and 1 base at J, with 7 bases in the middle. CDR1 is SEHNR and CDR2 is FQNEAQ in the germline V gene (reference sequence). The CDR3 contains 15 residues. Written as DNA, the CDR3 is TGTGCCAGCAGCTTAGGAACAGGGAACACCGGGGAGCTGTTTTTT. Its translation: CASSLGTGNTGELFF. Variable domain in full (rest from reference TRBV7-9 and TRBJ2-2): DTGVSQNPRHKITKRGQNVTFRCDPISEHNRLYWYRQTLGQGPEFLTYFQNEAQLEKSRLLSDRFSAERPKGSFSTLEIQRTEQGDSAMYLCASSLGTGNTGELFFGEGSRLTVL.

This clone was counted a few times. The V gene is TRBV2, the J gene TRBJ2-7; 8 positions match TRBD2. V shed 7 bases and J 5 bases; nucleotides not matched to a gene: 10. There are 14 residues in the CDR3. Germline values: CDR1 SNHLY, CDR2 FYNNEI. The CDR3 DNA sequence: TGTGCCAGCAAGGCGCGGGGGGCGCTCCACGAGCAGTACTTC. Amino acid sequence: CASKARGALHEQYF. Variable domain in full (rest from reference TRBV2 and TRBJ2-7): EPEVTQTPSHQVTQMGQEVILRCVPISNHLYFYWYRQILGQKVEFLVSFYNNEISEKSEIFDDQFSVERPDGSNFTLKIRSTKLEDSAMYFCASKARGALHEQYFGPGTRLTVT.

This clone was found a few times. The J gene is TRBJ2-1, the V gene TRBV6-4; 11 bases agree with TRBD1. The CDR3 consists of 14 residues. V gave up 3 bases and J gave up 6 bases; unmatched junction bases: 1. Germline V gene lookup returns CDR1 MRHNA and CDR2 SNTAGT. Here the CDR3 reads CASSEGTGGNEQFF. CDR3 sequence (DNA): TGTGCCAGCAGTGAGGGGACAGGGGGCAATGAGCAGTTCTTC.

CDR3 DNA: TGTGCCAGCAGCCACACCAGGGCCGGGACTAGCTTCAATGAGCAGTTCTTC. Translation gives CASSHTRAGTSFNEQFF. The chain uses TRBV28 and TRBJ2-1, with TRBD2 identical over 9 bases. The CDR3 is made up of 17 amino acids. The trim removed 6 bases at V and 6 bases at J, leaving 15 bases unmatched. The V gene's germline CDR1 is MDHEN and CDR2 SYDVKM.

The chain employs TRBV30 and TRBJ2-7; maybe TRBD1 (9 bases). Trimming removed 1 base from V and 1 base from J, with 23 bases in between. Germline V gene data show CDR1 as GTSNPN and CDR2 as SVGIG (reference sequence). The CDR3 has 18 amino acids. This CDR3 reads CAWSGGTGSVAGSYEQYF. Here the CDR3 DNA reads TGTGCCTGGAGTGGGGGGACAGGGTCCGTAGCGGGATCCTACGAGCAGTACTTC.

The gene calls are TRBV5-8 and TRBJ1-5, with TRBD1 matching over 10 bases. V was clipped by 0 bases and J by 7 bases; unmatched bases: 4. CDR3 length: 15 amino acids. Germline CDR1 SGHTS, CDR2 YDEGEE. CDR3 DNA: TGTGCCAGCAGCTTGGCGGGACAGGGGAACCAGCCCCAGCATTTT. It translates to CASSLAGQGNQPQHF.

V gene TRBV7-9 combines with J gene TRBJ2-7; the match to TRBD1 covers 9 bases. This CDR3 region has 15 residues. Unmatched junction bases numbered 3, after V lost 0 bases and J lost 3 bases. Germline V gene lookup returns CDR1 SEHNR and CDR2 FQNEAQ (reference sequence). In nucleotides, the CDR3 is TGTGCCAGCAGCTTAGCCGGGACAGGGCTCTACGAGCAGTACTTC. It yields the protein CASSLAGTGLYEQYF.

The rearrangement joins TRBV9 to TRBJ1-4; 9 bases align to TRBD1. J was trimmed by 7 bases and V by 5 bases; bases with no gene match: 9. Germline V lookup: CDR1 SGDLS, CDR2 YYNGEE. This CDR3 has 15 residues. CDR3 residues: CASRRTGGAGEKLFF. The DNA for the CDR3 is TGTGCCAGCAGAAGAACAGGGGGCGCGGGTGAAAAACTGTTTTTT.

The V call is TRBV5-1, the J call TRBJ2-7, with a tentative D call TRBD2 (6 bases). Germline V gene data show CDR1 as SGHRS and CDR2 as YFSETQ. This CDR3 comprises 13 residues. V was trimmed by 0 bases and J by 7 bases, leaving 11 bases between them. CDR3 bases: TGCGCCAGCAGCTTGGGGTCAGGGAGGGAGCAGTACTTC. It is translated as CASSLGSGREQYF.

The chain links TRBV30 to TRBJ2-7, with a tentative D call TRBD2 (5 bases). Germline V gene sequence: CDR1 GTSNPN, CDR2 SVGIG (reference sequence). The CDR3 covers 12 residues. Deletions cut 2 bases from V and 2 bases from J, with 7 bases between. CDR3 in amino acids: CAWSRGTYEQYF. CDR3 nucleotides: TGTGCCTGGAGTCGGGGTACCTACGAGCAGTACTTC.

The chain is built from TRBV2 and TRBJ2-3, with 8 bases lining up with TRBD1. CDR1 SNHLY and CDR2 FYNNEI come from the germline V gene. This CDR3 contains 15 residues. The J segment lost 2 bases and the V segment lost 6 bases, leaving 7 bases of the junction unmatched. This chain's CDR3 is CASSFGQGSTDTQYF. CDR3 in DNA: TGTGCCAGCAGCTTTGGACAGGGCTCCACAGATACGCAGTATTTT.

The J gene is TRBJ2-1, the V gene TRBV29-1; the match to TRBD2 covers 10 bases. The CDR3 has 14 amino acids. V shed 4 bases and J 4 bases; nucleotides not matched to a gene: 4. Germline V gene sequence: CDR1 SQVTM, CDR2 ANQGSEA. The CDR3 loop reads CSVVPSGGYNEQFF. CDR3 nucleotides: TGCAGCGTTGTCCCTAGCGGGGGATACAATGAGCAGTTCTTC.